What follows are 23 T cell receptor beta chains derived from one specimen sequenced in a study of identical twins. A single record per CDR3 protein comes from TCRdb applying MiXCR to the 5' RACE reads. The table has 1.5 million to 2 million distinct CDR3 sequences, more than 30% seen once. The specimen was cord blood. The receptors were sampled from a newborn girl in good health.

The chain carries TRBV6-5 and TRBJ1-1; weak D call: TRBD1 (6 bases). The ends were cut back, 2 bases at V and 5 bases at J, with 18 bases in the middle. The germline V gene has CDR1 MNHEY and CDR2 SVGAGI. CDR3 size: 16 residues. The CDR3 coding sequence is TGTGCCAGCAGTTACGGTCGTGGGGGGCGTGTGACTGAAGCTTTCTTT. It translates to CASSYGRGGRVTEAFF.

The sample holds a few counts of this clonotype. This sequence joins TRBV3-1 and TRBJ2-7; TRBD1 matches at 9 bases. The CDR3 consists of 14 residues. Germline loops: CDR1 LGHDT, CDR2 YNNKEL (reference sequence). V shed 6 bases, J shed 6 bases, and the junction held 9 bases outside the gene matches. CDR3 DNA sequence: TGTGCCAGCAGTCATACCGGGACAGGGCGCGAGCAGTACTTC. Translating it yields CASSHTGTGREQYF.

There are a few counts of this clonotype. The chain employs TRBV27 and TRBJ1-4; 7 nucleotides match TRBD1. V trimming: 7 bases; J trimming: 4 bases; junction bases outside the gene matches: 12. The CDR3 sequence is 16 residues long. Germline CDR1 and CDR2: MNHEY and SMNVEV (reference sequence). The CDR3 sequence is CASTSSQDRDNEKLFF. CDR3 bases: TGTGCCAGCACCAGTTCCCAAGACAGGGATAATGAAAAACTGTTTTTT.

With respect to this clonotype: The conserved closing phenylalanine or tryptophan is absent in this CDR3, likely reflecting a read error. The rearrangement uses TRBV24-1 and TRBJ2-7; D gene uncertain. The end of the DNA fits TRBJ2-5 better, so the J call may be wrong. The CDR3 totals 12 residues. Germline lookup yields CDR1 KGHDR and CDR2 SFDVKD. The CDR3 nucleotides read TGTGCCACCAGTGATTTGCGGGAGACCCAGTACTTG. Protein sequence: CATSDLRETQYL.

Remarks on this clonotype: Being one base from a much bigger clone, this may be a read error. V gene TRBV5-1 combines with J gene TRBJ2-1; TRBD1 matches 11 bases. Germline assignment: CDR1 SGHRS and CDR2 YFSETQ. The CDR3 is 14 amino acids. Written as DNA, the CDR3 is TGCGCCAGCAGCTTTTGGACAGGGGGCAATAAGCAGTTCTTC. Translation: CASSFWTGGNKQFF.

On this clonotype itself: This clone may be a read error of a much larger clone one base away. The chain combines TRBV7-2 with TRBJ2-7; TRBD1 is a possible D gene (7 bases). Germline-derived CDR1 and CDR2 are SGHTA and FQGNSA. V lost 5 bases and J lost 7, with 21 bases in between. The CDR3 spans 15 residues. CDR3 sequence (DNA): TGTGCCAGCAGCCCCGACAGGGACTCCTACAATGAGCAGTACTTC. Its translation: CASSPDRDSYNEQYF.

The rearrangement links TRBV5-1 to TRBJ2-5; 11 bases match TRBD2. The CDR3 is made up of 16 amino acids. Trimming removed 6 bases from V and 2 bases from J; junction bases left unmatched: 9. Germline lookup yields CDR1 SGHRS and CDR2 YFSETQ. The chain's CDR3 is CASNSSGTSGQETQYF. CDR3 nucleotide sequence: TGCGCCAGCAACTCCTCCGGGACTAGCGGTCAAGAGACCCAGTACTTC.

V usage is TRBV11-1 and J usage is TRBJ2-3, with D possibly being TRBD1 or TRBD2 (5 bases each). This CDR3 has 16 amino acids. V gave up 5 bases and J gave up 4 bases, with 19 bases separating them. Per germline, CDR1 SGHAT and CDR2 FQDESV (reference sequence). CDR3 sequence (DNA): TGTGCCAGCAGCCCCAATAGGGGAGCGGAGGCAGATACGCAGTATTTT. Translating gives CASSPNRGAEADTQYF.

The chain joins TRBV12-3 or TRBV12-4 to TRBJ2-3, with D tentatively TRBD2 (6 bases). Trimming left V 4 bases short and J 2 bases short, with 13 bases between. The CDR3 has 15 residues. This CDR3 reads CASSSYSGYTDTQYF. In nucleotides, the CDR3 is TGTGCCAGCAGTTCCTATAGCGGATACACAGATACGCAGTATTTT.

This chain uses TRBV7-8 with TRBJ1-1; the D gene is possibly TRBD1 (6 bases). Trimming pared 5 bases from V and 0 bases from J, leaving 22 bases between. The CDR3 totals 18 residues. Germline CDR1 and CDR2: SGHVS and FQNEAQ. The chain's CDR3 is CASSPRGGGILMNTEAFF. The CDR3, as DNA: TGTGCCAGCAGCCCTCGGGGAGGGGGGATACTCATGAACACTGAAGCTTTCTTT. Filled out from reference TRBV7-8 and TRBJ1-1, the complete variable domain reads GAGVSQSPRYKVAKRGQDVALRCDPISGHVSLFWYQQALGQGPEFLTYFQNEAQLDKSGLPSDRFFAERPEGSVSTLKIQRTQQEDSAVYLCASSPRGGGILMNTEAFFGQGTRLTVV.

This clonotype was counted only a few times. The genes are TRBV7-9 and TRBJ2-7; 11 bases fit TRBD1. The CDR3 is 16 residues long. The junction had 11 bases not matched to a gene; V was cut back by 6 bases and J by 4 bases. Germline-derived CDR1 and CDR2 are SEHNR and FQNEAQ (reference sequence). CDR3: CASSRGDRGRLYEQYF. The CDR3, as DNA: TGTGCCAGCAGTCGGGGGGACAGGGGGAGGTTGTACGAGCAGTACTTC. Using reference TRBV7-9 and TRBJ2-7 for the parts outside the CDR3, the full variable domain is DTGVSQNPRHKITKRGQNVTFRCDPISEHNRLYWYRQTLGQGPEFLTYFQNEAQLEKSRLLSDRFSAERPKGSFSTLEIQRTEQGDSAMYLCASSRGDRGRLYEQYFGPGTRLTVT.

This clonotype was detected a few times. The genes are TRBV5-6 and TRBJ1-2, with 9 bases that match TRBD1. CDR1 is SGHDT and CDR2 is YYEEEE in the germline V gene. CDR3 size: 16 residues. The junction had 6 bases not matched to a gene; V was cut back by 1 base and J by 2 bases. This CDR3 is CASSLRTGASNYGYTF. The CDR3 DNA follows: TGTGCCAGCAGCTTGAGGACAGGGGCTTCAAACTATGGCTACACCTTC.

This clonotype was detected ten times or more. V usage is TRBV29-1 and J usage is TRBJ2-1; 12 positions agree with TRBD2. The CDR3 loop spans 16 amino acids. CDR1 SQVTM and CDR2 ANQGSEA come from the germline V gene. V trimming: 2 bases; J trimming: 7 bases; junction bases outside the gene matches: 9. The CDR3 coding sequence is TGCAGCGTTGAATCCCCTAGCGGGAGGGAAAGGAATGAGCAGTTCTTC. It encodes CSVESPSGRERNEQFF.

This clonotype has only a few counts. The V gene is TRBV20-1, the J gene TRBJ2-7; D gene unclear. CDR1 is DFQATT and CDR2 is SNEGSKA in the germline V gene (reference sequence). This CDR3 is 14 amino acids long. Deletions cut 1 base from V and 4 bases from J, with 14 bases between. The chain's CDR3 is CSARAEVAWYEQYF. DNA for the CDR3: TGCAGTGCTAGAGCCGAAGTCGCTTGGTACGAGCAGTACTTC.

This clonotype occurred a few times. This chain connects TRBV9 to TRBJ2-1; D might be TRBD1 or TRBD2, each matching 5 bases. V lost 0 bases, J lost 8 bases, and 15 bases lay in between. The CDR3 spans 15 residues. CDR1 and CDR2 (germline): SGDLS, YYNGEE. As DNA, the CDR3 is TGTGCCAGCAGCGTAGCGGGTGGGGGTATCGATGAGCAGTTCTTC. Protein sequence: CASSVAGGGIDEQFF.

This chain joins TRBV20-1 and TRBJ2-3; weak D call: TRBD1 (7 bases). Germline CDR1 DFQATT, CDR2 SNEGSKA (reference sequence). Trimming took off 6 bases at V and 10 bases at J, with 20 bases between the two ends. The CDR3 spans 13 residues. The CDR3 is CSAEQGGPGPQYF. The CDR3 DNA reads TGCAGTGCAGAGCAGGGGGGCCCCGGCCCGCAGTATTTT.

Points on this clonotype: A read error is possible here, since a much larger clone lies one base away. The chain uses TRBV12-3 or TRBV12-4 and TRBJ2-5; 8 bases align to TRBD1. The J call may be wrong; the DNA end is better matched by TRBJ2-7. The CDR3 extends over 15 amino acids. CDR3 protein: CTSSLMAGGNYEQYF. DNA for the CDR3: TGTACCAGCAGTTTAATGGCAGGGGGCAACTACGAGCAGTACTTC.

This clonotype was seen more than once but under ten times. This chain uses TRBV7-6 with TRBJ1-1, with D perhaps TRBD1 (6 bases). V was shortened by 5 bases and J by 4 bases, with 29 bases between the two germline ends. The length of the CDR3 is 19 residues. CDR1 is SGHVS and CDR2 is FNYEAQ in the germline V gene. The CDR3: CASSQTPYRVLMFTTEAFF. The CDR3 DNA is TGTGCCAGCAGCCAAACTCCTTACAGGGTTCTAATGTTCACCACTGAAGCTTTCTTT. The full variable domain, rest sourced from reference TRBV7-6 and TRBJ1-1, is GAGVSQSPRYKVTKRGQDVALRCDPISGHVSLYWYRQALGQGPEFLTYFNYEAQQDKSGLPNDRFSAERPEGSISTLTIQRTEQRDSAMYRCASSQTPYRVLMFTTEAFFGQGTRLTVV.

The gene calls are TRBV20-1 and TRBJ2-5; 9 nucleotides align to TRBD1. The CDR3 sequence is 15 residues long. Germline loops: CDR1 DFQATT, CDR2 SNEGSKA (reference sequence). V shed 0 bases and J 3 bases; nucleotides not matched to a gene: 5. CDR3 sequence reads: CSARDGRTGEETQYF. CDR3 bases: TGCAGTGCTAGAGATGGGAGGACAGGGGAAGAGACCCAGTACTTC.

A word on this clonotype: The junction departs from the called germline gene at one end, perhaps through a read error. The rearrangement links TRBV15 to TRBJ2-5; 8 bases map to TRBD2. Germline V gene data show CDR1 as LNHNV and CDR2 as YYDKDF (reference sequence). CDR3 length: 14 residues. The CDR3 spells CVTSRLGLEETQYF. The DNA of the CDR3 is TGTGTCACCAGCAGATTGGGACTAGAAGAGACCCAGTACTTC.

The CDR3 region is CSARRQVPGNTIYF. Here the CDR3 DNA reads TGCAGTGCTAGACGACAGGTCCCTGGAAACACCATATATTTT. This sequence joins TRBV20-1 and TRBJ1-3; tentative D call: TRBD1 (6 bases). The CDR3 loop spans 14 amino acids. CDR1 is DFQATT, CDR2 SNEGSKA, per germline (reference sequence). Trimming shortened V by 2 bases and J by 2 bases, and 10 bases separated the two germline ends.

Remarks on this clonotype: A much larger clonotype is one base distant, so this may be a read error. CDR3 nucleotides: TGTGCCAACAGTTACAGTAAGGGAGATGAGCAGTTCTTC. Translated, it gives CANSYSKGDEQFF. The chain joins TRBV6-6 to TRBJ2-1, with D possibly matching TRBD2 (5 bases). The V gene's germline CDR1 is MNHNY and CDR2 SVGAGI (reference sequence). This CDR3 comprises 13 residues.

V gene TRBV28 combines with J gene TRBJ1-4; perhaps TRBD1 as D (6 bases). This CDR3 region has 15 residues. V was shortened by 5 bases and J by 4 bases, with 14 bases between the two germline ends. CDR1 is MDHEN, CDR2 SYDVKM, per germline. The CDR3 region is CASSTLTGLNEKLFF. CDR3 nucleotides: TGTGCCAGCAGTACCCTTACAGGGCTTAATGAAAAACTGTTTTTT.